This TCR beta chain was identified during a study of cytomegalovirus exposure and HLA in healthy donors. In the study overall: The Caucasian-associated ancestry cluster held under 90% of roughly 370 genotyped donors.

This CDR3 has 15 amino acids. The germline CDR1 and CDR2 sequences are LNHDA and SQIVND (reference sequence). V shed 7 bases and J 4 bases; nucleotides not matched to a gene: 8. As for this clone: Its antigen is not identified. This specimen includes other DNA sequences encoding the same CDR3.

The study ran its PCR with 60 Vbeta and 13 Jbeta primers. Profiled with immunoSEQ multiplex PCR; TCRdb holds only in-frame clones, not every one. The sample consists of about 160,000 clones, around 80% of them appearing once. Findings and limits, study-wide: As a later analysis showed, a missense DCLRE1C variant was linked to trimming of TCR beta V- and J-genes. In a later analysis, parvovirus B19, influenza, CMV and Epstein-Barr virus appeared linked to several top co-occurrence clusters.

Donors consisted of healthy bone marrow donors. The chain carries TRBV19 and TRBJ2-1; 9 positions match TRBD1. The origin of this receptor is a middle-aged man in good health and CMV-seronegative. The sample was PBMCs. The CDR3 nucleotides are TGTGCCAGTACCGCACCGGGACAGGGTTACAATGAGCAGTTCTTC. It specifies CASTAPGQGYNEQFF. The whole variable domain, filled in from reference TRBV19 and TRBJ2-1, reads DGGITQSPKYLFRKEGQNVTLSCEQNLNHDAMYWYRQDPGQGLRLIYYSQIVNDFQKGDIAEGYSVSREKKESFPLTVTSAQKNPTAFYLCASTAPGQGYNEQFFGPGTRLTVL.